This is a list of T cell receptor beta chains from one sample in a study of blood T cell repertoires in COVID-19. Using immunoSEQ multiplex PCR, the repertoire was profiled, and TCRdb retains in-frame clones only, with some absent. The table includes 87,000 or so clones, approximately 85% detected once. The sample consisted of peripheral blood. These receptors were obtained from a woman of 80 years or more with COVID-19, enrolled during active disease. CDR3s include the opening cysteine and the closing phenylalanine or tryptophan. The order of the fields is V gene, J gene, D gene, CDR3 protein, CDR3 DNA. D genes are given only for firm matches.

>TRBV11-2|TRBJ1-3|NA
CASSLLGGYGNTIYF
TGTGCCAGCAGCTTATTAGGAGGGTACGGAAACACCATATATTTT
>TRBV2|TRBJ2-5|TRBD1
CARTRDSKETQYF
TGTGCCAGGACCAGGGACAGTAAAGAGACCCAGTACTTC
>TRBV13|TRBJ2-7|NA
CASSSTPLGGVYSEQYF
TGTGCCAGCAGCTCAACTCCCCTTGGGGGCGTCTATAGCGAGCAGTACTTC
>TRBV7-2|TRBJ1-1|NA
CASSLVLGTEAFF
TGTGCCAGCAGCTTAGTCCTAGGCACTGAAGCTTTCTTT
>TRBV27|TRBJ2-3|NA
CATGEAVPTQYF
TGTGCCACCGGGGAAGCGGTCCCTACGCAGTATTTT
>TRBV3-1/TRBV3-2|TRBJ2-3|NA
CASSQDRRGTDTQYF
TGTGCCAGCAGCCAAGATCGCCGGGGCACAGATACGCAGTATTTT
>TRBV5-1|TRBJ2-1|NA
CASSLRDWQYNEQFF
TGCGCCAGCAGCCTCCGGGACTGGCAATACAATGAGCAGTTCTTC
>TRBV6-5|TRBJ2-1|NA
CASSRDNYNEQFF
TGTGCCAGCAGTCGGGACAACTACAATGAGCAGTTCTTC
>TRBV11-2|TRBJ2-3|TRBD2
CASIKIAGGPGTQYF
TGTGCCAGCATCAAGATAGCGGGGGGGCCTGGTACGCAGTATTTT
>TRBV7-9|TRBJ1-1|NA
CASSLPSTEAFF
TGTGCCAGCAGCTTACCGAGCACTGAAGCTTTCTTT
>TRBV10-3|TRBJ1-5|NA
CANRELLDQPQHF
TGTGCCAACCGGGAGCTTCTAGACCAGCCCCAGCATTTT
>TRBV27|TRBJ1-4|TRBD1
CASAGLTGYSEKLFF
TGTGCCAGCGCTGGTCTGACAGGGTATAGTGAAAAACTGTTTTTT
>TRBV7-8|TRBJ2-7|TRBD1
CASSTPGTGNSYEQYF
TGTGCCAGCAGCACCCCCGGGACAGGGAACTCCTACGAGCAGTACTTC